A single sample is the source of the 20 T cell receptor beta chains below, sequenced in a study of graft-versus-host responses after intestinal transplantation. These receptors' targets are unknown. The method was immunoSEQ multiplex PCR; TCRdb's version includes in-frame clones alone and lacks a portion of them. The sample holds 85,000 to 130,000 clones, roughly 90% seen once. This material consisted of unstimulated CD4+ T cells sorted from spleen or lymph node cells, taken before intestinal transplant. These receptors came from a human donor who received an intestinal transplant.

The V gene is TRBV19, the J gene TRBJ2-1; TRBD2 agrees at 7 bases. Germline CDR1 LNHDA, CDR2 SQIVND (reference sequence). This CDR3 is 15 amino acids long. V gave up 4 bases and J gave up 2 bases; unmatched junction bases: 5. CDR3 coding DNA: TGTGCCAGTAGTAGGGGGGGTTGGACCTACAATGAGCAGTTCTTC. Protein: CASSRGGWTYNEQFF.

About this clone: A read error may produce the germline difference seen at one junction end. The V call is TRBV5-1, the J call TRBJ2-7; perhaps TRBD2 as D (6 bases). Germline V lookup: CDR1 SGHRS, CDR2 YFSETQ. The CDR3 runs to 15 residues. Written as DNA, the CDR3 is TGTGCCAGCAGCTTGTTGGTGGGGGGAACCTACGAGCAGTACTTC. It translates to CASSLLVGGTYEQYF.

This sequence joins TRBV19 and TRBJ2-5, with unresolved D. Per the germline V gene, CDR1 is LNHDA and CDR2 is SQIVND (reference sequence). Trimming pared 10 bases from V and 5 bases from J, leaving 14 bases between. This CDR3 spans 12 amino acids. CDR3 nucleotides: TGTGCCACTGGGATCAACCGGGAGACCCAGTACTTC. Translation: CATGINRETQYF.

V is TRBV2 and J is TRBJ1-4; 9 nucleotides match TRBD1. Unmatched junction bases numbered 9, after V lost 9 bases and J lost 13 bases. CDR3 length: 12 amino acids. Germline-derived CDR1 and CDR2 are SNHLY and FYNNEI. Written as DNA, the CDR3 is TGTGCCAGTGACGGGACAGGGAGTCCACTGTTTTTT. As protein: CASDGTGSPLFF.

The chain recombines TRBV9 with TRBJ2-5, with 9 bases fitting TRBD2. Germline CDR1 is SGDLS and CDR2 is YYNGEE. The V and J ends lost 0 bases and 4 bases, in that order; junction bases with no gene match: 13. The length of the CDR3 is 18 residues. CDR3 in amino acids: CASSVGGSASGMGETQYF. Here the CDR3 DNA reads TGTGCCAGCAGCGTAGGGGGTTCGGCTAGCGGGATGGGAGAGACCCAGTACTTC.

The J gene is TRBJ2-1, the V gene TRBV7-9; 13 nucleotides align to TRBD2. Germline CDR1 reads SEHNR; CDR2 reads FQNEAQ (reference sequence). Trimming at V came to 0 bases and at J to 1 base, leaving 6 bases not matched to a gene. CDR3 length: 19 amino acids. CDR3 loop: CASSLARLAGGKSYNEQFF. The DNA of the CDR3 is TGTGCCAGCAGCTTAGCGCGACTAGCGGGAGGTAAATCCTACAATGAGCAGTTCTTC.

V is TRBV7-3 and J is TRBJ2-1; no reliable D call. In germline, CDR1 is SGHTA, CDR2 FQGTGA. V was pared by 1 base and J by 5 bases, with 6 bases between. The CDR3 sequence is 13 residues long. In nucleotides, the CDR3 is TGTGCCAGCAGCTTAAAGTCTAACAATGAGCAGTTCTTC. Its protein is CASSLKSNNEQFF.

The chain combines TRBV7-3 with TRBJ1-1; no clear D. Trimming took off 1 base at V and 5 bases at J, with 8 bases between the two ends. The germline V gene has CDR1 SGHTA and CDR2 FQGTGA. This CDR3 contains 13 residues. The chain's CDR3 is CASSLNGLTEAFF. In DNA form, the CDR3 reads TGTGCCAGCAGCTTAAATGGGTTGACTGAAGCTTTCTTT.

The chain links TRBV7-9 to TRBJ1-6; possible D gene TRBD1, 5 bases. The length of the CDR3 is 14 residues. The germline V and J ends were trimmed by 1 base and 10 bases, with 11 bases remaining between them. Germline-derived CDR1 and CDR2 are SEHNR and FQNEAQ (reference sequence). The CDR3 loop is CASSLGTGGSPLHF. The DNA of the CDR3 is TGTGCCAGCAGCTTAGGGACCGGGGGATCACCCCTCCACTTT.

The chain uses TRBV10-3 and TRBJ2-1; 9 bases fit TRBD1. Trimming removed 2 bases from V and 3 bases from J; junction bases left unmatched: 2. Germline CDR1 and CDR2: ENHRY and SYGVKD. CDR3 length equals 15 residues. The CDR3 DNA reads as TGTGCCATCAGTGAGACAGGGGGCGACTACAATGAGCAGTTCTTC. Its protein product is CAISETGGDYNEQFF.

The chain uses TRBV2 and TRBJ2-3; the match to TRBD2 covers 11 bases. The V and J ends lost 4 bases and 3 bases, in that order; junction bases with no gene match: 12. CDR3 size: 18 residues. CDR1 SNHLY and CDR2 FYNNEI come from the germline V gene. The CDR3 nucleotides read TGTGCCAGCAGTGTCCCTAGCGGGGGGTTCAGTGTAACAGATACGCAGTATTTT. This codes for CASSVPSGGFSVTDTQYF.

V is TRBV5-1 and J is TRBJ1-6, with 7 bases fitting TRBD1. The CDR3 spans 16 residues. J was trimmed by 4 bases and V by 4 bases; bases with no gene match: 8. Germline loops: CDR1 SGHRS, CDR2 YFSETQ. Here the CDR3 reads CASSLGQESYNSPLHF. CDR3 coding DNA: TGCGCCAGCAGCCTAGGACAGGAAAGTTATAATTCACCCCTCCACTTT.

The rearrangement links TRBV12-5 to TRBJ1-3, with unresolved D. The CDR3 contains 13 residues. CDR1 and CDR2 from the germline V gene are LGHNT and FRNRAP. Between the trimmed V and J ends, which lost 7 bases and 0 bases, there was a span of 7 bases. The CDR3 reads CASARDSGNTIYF. CDR3 DNA: TGTGCTAGTGCGCGGGACTCTGGAAACACCATATATTTT.

The chain links TRBV10-3 to TRBJ1-6, with no clear D. Trimming shortened V by 2 bases and J by 0 bases, and 8 bases separated the two germline ends. The CDR3 runs to 16 residues. CDR1 is ENHRY, CDR2 SYGVKD, per germline. CDR3 in amino acids: CAISENTSSYNSPLHF. For the CDR3, the DNA is TGTGCCATCAGTGAGAATACAAGCTCCTATAATTCACCCCTCCACTTT.

The rearrangement links TRBV6-6 to TRBJ2-2; no reliable D call. Deletions cut 0 bases from V and 5 bases from J, with 10 bases between. This CDR3 has 15 residues. Germline V lookup: CDR1 MNHNY, CDR2 SVGAGI (reference sequence). CDR3 loop: CASSYSKGLTGELFF. In DNA, the CDR3 is TGTGCCAGCAGTTACTCGAAGGGTCTGACCGGGGAGCTGTTTTTT.

The genes are TRBV9 and TRBJ2-2; no firm D call. Germline V lookup: CDR1 SGDLS, CDR2 YYNGEE. V was pared by 0 bases and J by 0 bases, with 12 bases between. The CDR3 spans 17 residues. The CDR3: CASSVVTGSTNTGELFF. The CDR3, as DNA: TGTGCCAGCAGCGTAGTTACCGGTTCGACGAACACCGGGGAGCTGTTTTTT.

The chain couples TRBV7-3 to TRBJ2-1, with 7 bases identical to TRBD2. CDR1 is SGHTA, CDR2 FQGTGA, per germline. Trimming removed 2 bases from V and 8 bases from J; junction bases left unmatched: 3. This CDR3 spans 13 amino acids. CDR3 region: CASSLGAGYEQFF. In nucleotides, the CDR3 is TGTGCCAGCAGCTTAGGAGCGGGGTATGAGCAGTTCTTC.

The CDR3 nucleotides read TGTGCCAGCAGCAAAGGGACAGGGTCGTACCAAGAGACCCAGTACTTC. Protein: CASSKGTGSYQETQYF. The rearrangement uses TRBV21-1 and TRBJ2-5; the table assigns TRBD1, which was not confirmed against the DNA. TRBV21-1 is shown as a pseudogene. This CDR3 contains 16 residues.

The chain recombines TRBV28 with TRBJ1-6; D not resolved. Between the trimmed V and J ends, which lost 3 bases and 8 bases, there was a span of 14 bases. Germline values: CDR1 MDHEN, CDR2 SYDVKM. CDR3 length equals 15 residues. The CDR3 is CASSFATRGDSPLHF. CDR3 nucleotide sequence: TGTGCCAGCAGTTTTGCCACCAGAGGAGATTCACCCCTCCACTTT.

V gene TRBV7-6 combines with J gene TRBJ1-4; perhaps TRBD1 as D (5 bases). The CDR3 is 13 amino acids. Germline V gene sequence: CDR1 SGHVS, CDR2 FNYEAQ. The V end was cut by 8 bases, the J end by 8 bases, with 15 bases between. The CDR3 protein is CASGRGLGEKLFF. The CDR3 DNA reads TGTGCCAGCGGTAGGGGTTTGGGGGAAAAACTGTTTTTT.